The entry below gives a single TCR beta chain sequence along with its context. No antigen is known for it. No base quality information exists; no much larger clone differs at one position. Other DNA sequences in this sample translate to the same CDR3. A distance of 6 bases separates the germline ends of V and J, which lose 6 bases and 0 bases respectively. The CDR3 spans 13 residues, from the cysteine through the phenylalanine. Only the CDR3 part of the read is kept: 39 bases, read in frame from the first base. CDR1 and CDR2 were assigned from the germline V gene (reference sequence) as LNHDA and SQIVND. This sample was taken from a study of blood T cell repertoires in COVID-19 (dated by TCRdb to 2018 to 2020). Regarding the complete study: Collaborator samples came from the United States, Italy and Spain and covered acute and convalescent phases of COVID-19. The prospective study material was composed of cDNA or gDNA derived from T cells, B-cell-depleted T cells, or PBMCs. Subjects who had been exposed to COVID-19, were actively infected with it, or had recovered from it provided the deeply sampled blood TCRbeta repertoires that made up the dataset. A freely available public database, intended as a resource for researchers studying the immune response to SARS-CoV-2, is where the repertoires were released. Samples were obtained from the ongoing ImmuneRACE study (first 160 participants) and from 1,254 subjects provided by 6 global collaborators. The sample metadata nearly always contained a de-identified subject ID, COVID-19 status, age in years and sex. Where available, HLA class I and class II types were obtained from metadata supplied by the sample provider rather than from assay-based typing. The investigation overall reported the following: Clinical and demographic metadata were provided uncurated, with the amount varying by source and participant.

TCRbeta CDR3 regions were amplified from genomic DNA using the immunoSEQ Assay, a bias-controlled multiplex PCR. In the original analysis: The number of nucleated cells in each sample was estimated by amplification of reference gene primers within the assay. To quantify the absolute abundance of each unique TCRbeta CDR3 rearrangement, sequence reads were collapsed and filtered. For each sample, productive Simpson clonality was calculated by taking the square root of Simpson's diversity index across productive rearrangements. Imported from immuneACCESS, the table was reduced by TCRdb to in-frame sequences with V and J called. These copies leave out some clones; in studies compared against another copy, an unresolved V gene accounts for under half, and the cause of the remainder is not known. The V and J calls and clone size come from that table; D and trimming were worked out from the DNA. The sample table records about 300,000 clones; 80% to 90% of these occur just once. The top ten hold roughly 1.2% of the sample.

Each collaborating institution followed its own protocols to collect whole blood in K2EDTA tubes. For TCRbeta analysis, collaborators shipped samples in one of three forms: frozen whole blood, isolated PBMCs, or DNA extracted from either of those sample types. The receptor chain draws on TRBV19 and TRBJ2-1; there is no confident call for the D gene. The sequence was obtained from a woman between 45 and 60 years old with acute or convalescent COVID-19. Material for sequencing was peripheral blood. The nucleotide sequence reads as follows: TGTGCCAGTAGAGCTAGCTCCTACAATGAGCAGTTCTTC. Translation gives CASRASSYNEQFF.